The following is a T cell receptor (beta chain) sequence with its context. Its antigen is unknown. The PCR made use of 60 Vbeta and 13 Jbeta primers. The table came from immunoSEQ multiplex PCR; TCRdb's copy has only in-frame clones and leaves some out. This sample's table has 110,000 to 150,000 clones. This entry belongs to a study of cytomegalovirus exposure and HLA in healthy donors. The CDR3 totals 11 residues. The germline V and J ends were trimmed by 3 bases and 2 bases, with 2 bases remaining between them. The germline CDR1 and CDR2 sequences are SGHAT and FQNNGV. Study conclusions and caveats: HLA alleles showed associations with some 17,000 TCR beta sequences in a later analysis, at a 0.05 false discovery rate.

V and J are TRBV11-2 and TRBJ2-7; D gene uncertain. Sequencing was carried out using PBMCs. The sequence was obtained from a man aged 40-49 years in good health and CMV-seronegative. The CDR3 DNA reads TGTGCCAGCAGCTTCACCTACGAGCAGTACTTC. This translates into CASSFTYEQYF.